The 21 T cell receptor beta chains listed next were all sequenced from one sample in a study of blood T cell repertoires in COVID-19 (dated by TCRdb to the early 2020s). The library was made by the immunoSEQ multiplex PCR assay. In TCRdb, the immuneACCESS table is reduced to in-frame sequences with V and J assigned. These tables do not hold every clone; where another copy was compared, an unresolved V gene accounts for under half, and the others remain unexplained. The sample contains around 150,000 clones, roughly 89% of them found a single time. About 4.7% of the sample rests with the top ten. The sample was peripheral blood. These receptors were collected from a human donor in a cohort sampled during active COVID-19.

V gene TRBV5-4 combines with J gene TRBJ2-3; no definite D call. The germline V gene has CDR1 SGHNT and CDR2 YYREEE (reference sequence). V was shortened by 3 bases and J by 2 bases, with 13 bases between the two germline ends. The CDR3 totals 15 residues. CDR3 nucleotide sequence: TGTGCCAGCAGCTGGAGTCTATCAGTCACAGATACGCAGTATTTT. Translated: CASSWSLSVTDTQYF.

V gene TRBV3-1 (or the pseudogene TRBV3-2) combines with J gene TRBJ2-5, with 10 bases aligning to TRBD2. The J segment lost 5 bases and the V segment lost 4 bases, leaving 4 bases of the junction unmatched. CDR1 is LGHDT and CDR2 is YNNKEL in the germline V gene (reference sequence). The CDR3 runs 14 residues. This CDR3 reads CASSLAGGRETQYF. In DNA, the CDR3 is TGTGCCAGCAGCCTAGCGGGAGGAAGGGAGACCCAGTACTTC.

The chain carries TRBV25-1 and TRBJ2-7; maybe TRBD1 (5 bases). The V gene's germline CDR1 is MGHDK and CDR2 SYGVNS. The CDR3 is 14 amino acids. Trimming removed 3 bases from V and 4 bases from J, with 13 bases in between. The DNA for the CDR3 is TGTGCCAGCAGTGATGGTCACAGGTTATACGAGCAGTACTTC. Translating gives CASSDGHRLYEQYF.

The chain links TRBV19 to TRBJ2-7; TRBD1 aligns across 9 bases. The junction had 7 bases not matched to a gene; V was cut back by 5 bases and J by 2 bases. The germline gives CDR1 LNHDA, CDR2 SQIVND (reference sequence). The CDR3 totals 15 residues. CDR3 nucleotides: TGTGCCAGTAGTGCCGGGACAGGGCCCGCCTACGAGCAGTACTTC. Translated: CASSAGTGPAYEQYF. Together with reference TRBV19 and TRBJ2-7, the CDR3 gives the full variable domain: DGGITQSPKYLFRKEGQNVTLSCEQNLNHDAMYWYRQDPGQGLRLIYYSQIVNDFQKGDIAEGYSVSREKKESFPLTVTSAQKNPTAFYLCASSAGTGPAYEQYFGPGTRLTVT.

This clone was counted a few times. This chain joins TRBV30 and TRBJ2-4, with 7 bases that match TRBD1. Germline V gene sequence: CDR1 GTSNPN, CDR2 SVGIG (reference sequence). CDR3 length equals 13 residues. The CDR3 protein is CATGRQGKNIQYF. As DNA, the CDR3 is TGTGCGACGGGAAGACAGGGAAAAAACATTCAGTACTTC.

The chain has TRBV2 and TRBJ2-5; 9 bases fit TRBD2. CDR3 size: 14 residues. V lost 4 bases to trimming and J lost 5 bases; unmatched junction nucleotides: 5. Germline CDR1 and CDR2: SNHLY and FYNNEI. The DNA of the CDR3 is TGTGCCAGCAGTGTTAGCGGGAGCCGTGAGACCCAGTACTTC. Translation: CASSVSGSRETQYF.

The chain combines TRBV5-1 with TRBJ2-7; 12 positions match TRBD2. The germline V gene has CDR1 SGHRS and CDR2 YFSETQ. V shed 5 bases, J shed 6 bases, and the junction held 9 bases outside the gene matches. The CDR3 has 15 amino acids. CDR3 protein: CASSSTSGGTGEQYF. The CDR3 DNA follows: TGCGCCAGCAGTTCGACTAGCGGGGGAACTGGCGAGCAGTACTTC. Looking up the rest from reference TRBV5-1 and TRBJ2-7 gives the full variable domain: KAGVTQTPRYLIKTRGQQVTLSCSPISGHRSVSWYQQTPGQGLQFLFEYFSETQRNKGNFPGRFSGRQFSNSRSEMNVSTLELGDSALYLCASSSTSGGTGEQYFGPGTRLTVT.

The chain uses TRBV25-1 and TRBJ2-5; tentative D call: TRBD2 (6 bases). V dropped 2 bases and J dropped 5 bases, with 12 bases sitting between them. Looked up from germline, CDR1 is MGHDK and CDR2 is SYGVNS. There are 14 residues in the CDR3. In DNA form, the CDR3 reads TGTGCCAGCAGTGAACCGGAGGGCCTTGAGACCCAGTACTTC. Protein: CASSEPEGLETQYF. The full variable domain, with the rest looked up from reference TRBV25-1 and TRBJ2-5, is EADIYQTPRYLVIGTGKKITLECSQTMGHDKMYWYQQDPGMELHLIHYSYGVNSTEKGDLSSESTVSRIRTEHFPLTLESARPSHTSQYLCASSEPEGLETQYFGPGTRLLVL.

The chain uses TRBV27 and TRBJ2-3; TRBD2 aligns across 12 bases. Germline CDR1 reads MNHEY; CDR2 reads SMNVEV (reference sequence). This CDR3 has 16 residues. V trimming: 6 bases; J trimming: 2 bases; junction bases outside the gene matches: 6. The CDR3 nucleotides read TGTGCCAGCAGCCTCGGACTAGCGGGACACACAGATACGCAGTATTTT. The encoded protein is CASSLGLAGHTDTQYF.

The chain is built from TRBV5-1 and TRBJ2-7, with a weak D call TRBD1 (5 bases). CDR1 is SGHRS, CDR2 YFSETQ, per germline. The CDR3 loop spans 14 amino acids. V was clipped by 3 bases and J by 3 bases, with 13 bases between them. Written as DNA, the CDR3 is TGCGCCAGCAGCTCTCAGTGGGGCAGCTACGAGCAGTACTTC. Protein sequence: CASSSQWGSYEQYF.

This chain connects TRBV3-1 (or the pseudogene TRBV3-2) to TRBJ2-7; TRBD1 aligns across 7 bases. Trimming took 4 bases from V and 5 from J; bases not matched to a gene: 8. This CDR3 comprises 14 residues. The germline CDR1 and CDR2 sequences are LGHDT and YNNKEL (reference sequence). CDR3 coding DNA: TGTGCCAGCAGCCCGTCAGGGGGTTGGGACGAGCAGTACTTC. Translating gives CASSPSGGWDEQYF.

In this sample, this clone turned up a few times. The chain uses TRBV14 and TRBJ1-1; D is perhaps TRBD1 (5 bases). This CDR3 has 15 amino acids. Trimming stripped 5 bases from V and 4 bases from J, with 17 bases between. Germline V lookup: CDR1 SGHDN, CDR2 FVKESK. This CDR3 reads CASSSRQTSGTEAFF. CDR3 in DNA: TGTGCCAGCAGCTCAAGACAGACTAGCGGCACTGAAGCTTTCTTT. Combining the CDR3 with reference TRBV14 and TRBJ1-1 gives the whole variable domain EAGVTQFPSHSVIEKGQTVTLRCDPISGHDNLYWYRRVMGKEIKFLLHFVKESKQDESGMPNNRFLAERTGGTYSTLKVQPAELEDSGVYFCASSSRQTSGTEAFFGQGTRLTVV.

This clone was seen only once. The V call is TRBV4-1, the J call TRBJ2-4, with 11 bases aligning to TRBD2. V lost 2 bases to trimming and J lost 0 bases; unmatched junction nucleotides: 6. The CDR3 covers 18 residues. Germline-derived CDR1 and CDR2 are MGHRA and YSYEKL. The CDR3 nucleotides are TGCGCCAGCAGCCAAATTAGCGGGGGGGCCTCAGCCAAAAACATTCAGTACTTC. Amino acids: CASSQISGGASAKNIQYF.

The rearrangement uses TRBV19 and TRBJ2-3, with D maybe TRBD1 (7 bases). The CDR3 consists of 15 residues. CDR1 is LNHDA and CDR2 is SQIVND in the germline V gene (reference sequence). The germline V and J ends were trimmed by 5 bases and 2 bases, with 14 bases remaining between them. The CDR3 sequence is CASSRQGGSTDTQYF. The CDR3 region has the DNA TGTGCCAGTAGTCGACAGGGAGGATCCACAGATACGCAGTATTTT. The variable domain in full, with the rest retrieved from reference TRBV19 and TRBJ2-3, is DGGITQSPKYLFRKEGQNVTLSCEQNLNHDAMYWYRQDPGQGLRLIYYSQIVNDFQKGDIAEGYSVSREKKESFPLTVTSAQKNPTAFYLCASSRQGGSTDTQYFGPGTRLTVL.

J is TRBJ2-3 and V is TRBV15, with 10 bases lining up with TRBD2. V shed 4 bases and J 2 bases; nucleotides not matched to a gene: 3. The CDR3 totals 15 residues. Germline lookup yields CDR1 LNHNV and CDR2 YYDKDF (reference sequence). Here the CDR3 reads CATSTLAGATDTQYF. CDR3 bases: TGTGCCACCAGCACTCTAGCGGGGGCCACAGATACGCAGTATTTT.

For the CDR3, the DNA is TGTGCCAGCAGTCCTTCAGGGACAGGGGATAGGAATGGCTACACCTTC. As protein: CASSPSGTGDRNGYTF. The chain has TRBV27 and TRBJ1-2; 10 bases agree with TRBD1. Germline V gene data show CDR1 as MNHEY and CDR2 as SMNVEV (reference sequence). CDR3 length: 16 amino acids. V was clipped by 5 bases and J by 6 bases; unmatched bases: 12.

The chain uses TRBV9 and TRBJ2-7; D is possibly TRBD2 (5 bases). CDR3 length equals 15 residues. In germline, CDR1 is SGDLS, CDR2 YYNGEE. The V end was cut by 0 bases, the J end by 0 bases, with 10 bases between. The DNA for the CDR3 is TGTGCCAGCAGCGTAGACGAGGGTAACTCCTACGAGCAGTACTTC. Protein product: CASSVDEGNSYEQYF.

In its sample, this clone was seen a few times. The V and J genes are TRBV15 and TRBJ2-3, with TRBD2 identical over 9 bases. Trimming took 3 bases from V and 5 from J; bases not matched to a gene: 6. CDR3 length: 15 amino acids. Germline CDR1 LNHNV, CDR2 YYDKDF (reference sequence). CDR3 residues: CATSSRREGGDTQYF. The CDR3 DNA reads TGTGCCACCAGCAGTAGGCGGGAGGGCGGAGATACGCAGTATTTT. The full variable domain, with the rest looked up from reference TRBV15 and TRBJ2-3, is DAMVIQNPRYQVTQFGKPVTLSCSQTLNHNVMYWYQQKSSQAPKLLFHYYDKDFNNEADTPDNFQSRRPNTSFCFLDIRSPGLGDTAMYLCATSSRREGGDTQYFGPGTRLTVL.

The V and J genes are TRBV9 and TRBJ2-7; tentatively, D is TRBD1 (5 bases). This CDR3 has 14 amino acids. The germline V and J ends were trimmed by 3 bases and 0 bases, with 10 bases remaining between them. Germline CDR1 reads SGDLS; CDR2 reads YYNGEE. The CDR3 DNA sequence: TGTGCCAGCAGCGCCACAGGTAGCTCCTACGAGCAGTACTTC. This encodes CASSATGSSYEQYF. The complete variable domain, with remaining parts taken from reference TRBV9 and TRBJ2-7, reads DSGVTQTPKHLITATGQRVTLRCSPRSGDLSVYWYQQSLDQGLQFLIQYYNGEERAKGNILERFSAQQFPDLHSELNLSSLELGDSALYFCASSATGSSYEQYFGPGTRLTVT.

This clone was recorded once. V and J are TRBV11-3 and TRBJ2-7; 7 bases line up with TRBD1. The germline CDR1 and CDR2 sequences are SGHNT and YENEEA. V shed 1 base and J 2 bases; nucleotides not matched to a gene: 11. This CDR3 is 17 amino acids long. The CDR3 DNA is TGTGCCAGCAGCTTAGGGCAAATAGAGGACAGGACCTACGAGCAGTACTTC. This codes for CASSLGQIEDRTYEQYF. The full variable domain, its missing parts supplied by reference TRBV11-3 and TRBJ2-7, is EAGVVQSPRYKIIEKKQPVAFWCNPISGHNTLYWYLQNLGQGPELLIRYENEEAVDDSQLPKDRFSAERLKGVDSTLKIQPAELGDSAVYLCASSLGQIEDRTYEQYFGPGTRLTVT.

J is TRBJ2-6 and V is TRBV7-2; 7 nucleotides agree with TRBD1. Germline lookup yields CDR1 SGHTA and CDR2 FQGNSA. This CDR3 has 16 residues. V lost 0 bases, J lost 2 bases, and 1 base stayed unmatched. The DNA of the CDR3 is TGTGCCAGCAGCTTAGCCAGGGGGACTGGGGCCAACGTCCTGACTTTC. Translated, it gives CASSLARGTGANVLTF.